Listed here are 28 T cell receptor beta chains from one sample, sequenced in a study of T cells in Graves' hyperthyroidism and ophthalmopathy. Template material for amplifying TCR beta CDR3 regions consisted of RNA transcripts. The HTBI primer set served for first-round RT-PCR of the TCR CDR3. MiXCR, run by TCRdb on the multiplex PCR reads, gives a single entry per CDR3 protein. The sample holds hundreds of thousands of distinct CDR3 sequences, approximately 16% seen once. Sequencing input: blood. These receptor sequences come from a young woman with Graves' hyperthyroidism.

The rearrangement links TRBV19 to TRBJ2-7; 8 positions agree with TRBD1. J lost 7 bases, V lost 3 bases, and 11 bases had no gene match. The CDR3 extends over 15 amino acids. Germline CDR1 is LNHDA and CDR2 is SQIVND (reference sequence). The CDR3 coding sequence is TGTGCCAGTAGTATCGCCGGGACAGGCCCACGGGAGCAGTACTTC. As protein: CASSIAGTGPREQYF. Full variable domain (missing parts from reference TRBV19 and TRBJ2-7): DGGITQSPKYLFRKEGQNVTLSCEQNLNHDAMYWYRQDPGQGLRLIYYSQIVNDFQKGDIAEGYSVSREKKESFPLTVTSAQKNPTAFYLCASSIAGTGPREQYFGPGTRLTVT.

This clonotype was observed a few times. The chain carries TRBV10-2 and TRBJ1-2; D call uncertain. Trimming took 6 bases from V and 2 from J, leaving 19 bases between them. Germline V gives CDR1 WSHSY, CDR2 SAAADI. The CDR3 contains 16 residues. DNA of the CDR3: TGCGCCAGCAGCCCAACCCAGCGGGGTAGAAACTATGGCTACACCTTC. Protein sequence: CASSPTQRGRNYGYTF.

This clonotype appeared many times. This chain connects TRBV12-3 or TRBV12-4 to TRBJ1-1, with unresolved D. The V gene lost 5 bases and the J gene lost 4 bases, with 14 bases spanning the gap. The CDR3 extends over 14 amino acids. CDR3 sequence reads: CASSPRVSGTEAFF. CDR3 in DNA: TGTGCCAGCAGTCCTAGGGTGTCGGGCACTGAAGCTTTCTTT.

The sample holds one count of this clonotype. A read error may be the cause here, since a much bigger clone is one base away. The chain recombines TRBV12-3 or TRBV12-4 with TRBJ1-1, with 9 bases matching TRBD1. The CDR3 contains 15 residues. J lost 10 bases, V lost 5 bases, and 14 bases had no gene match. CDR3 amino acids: CASSDPQQGAPRAFF. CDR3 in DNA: TGTGCCAGCAGTGACCCCCAACAGGGGGCCCCTCGAGCTTTCTTT.

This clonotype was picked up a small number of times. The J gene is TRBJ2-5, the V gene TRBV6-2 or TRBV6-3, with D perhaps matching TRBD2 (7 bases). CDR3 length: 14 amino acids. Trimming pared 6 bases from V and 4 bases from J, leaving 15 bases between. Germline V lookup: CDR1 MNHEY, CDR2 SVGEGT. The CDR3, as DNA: TGTGCCAGCAGGAGGGGGGGCGGCGGAGAGACCCAGTACTTC. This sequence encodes CASRRGGGGETQYF.

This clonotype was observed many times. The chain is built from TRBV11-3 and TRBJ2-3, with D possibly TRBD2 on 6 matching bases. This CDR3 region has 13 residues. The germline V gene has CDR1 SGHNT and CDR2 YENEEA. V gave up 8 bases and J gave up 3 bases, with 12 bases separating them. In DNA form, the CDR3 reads TGTGCCAGCGCCTATGCGGGGACAGATACGCAGTATTTT. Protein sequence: CASAYAGTDTQYF.

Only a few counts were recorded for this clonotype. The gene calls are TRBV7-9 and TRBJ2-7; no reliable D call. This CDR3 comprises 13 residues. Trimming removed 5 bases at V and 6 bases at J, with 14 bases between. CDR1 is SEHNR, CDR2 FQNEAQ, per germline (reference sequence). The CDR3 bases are TGTGCCAGCAGCCCTCCTCGGGCTTTCGAGCAGTACTTC. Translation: CASSPPRAFEQYF.

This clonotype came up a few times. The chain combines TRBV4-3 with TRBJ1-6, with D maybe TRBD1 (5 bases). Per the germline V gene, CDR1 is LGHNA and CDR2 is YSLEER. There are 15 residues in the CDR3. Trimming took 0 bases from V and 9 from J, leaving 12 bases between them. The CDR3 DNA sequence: TGCGCCAGCAGCCAAGATACGGGGACGGGTTCACCCCTCCACTTT. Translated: CASSQDTGTGSPLHF.

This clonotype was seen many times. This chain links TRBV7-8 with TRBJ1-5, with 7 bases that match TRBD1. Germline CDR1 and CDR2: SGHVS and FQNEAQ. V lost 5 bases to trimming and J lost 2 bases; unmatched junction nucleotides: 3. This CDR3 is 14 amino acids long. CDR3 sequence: CASSQGTGNQPQHF. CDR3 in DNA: TGTGCCAGCAGCCAAGGGACAGGCAATCAGCCCCAGCATTTT.

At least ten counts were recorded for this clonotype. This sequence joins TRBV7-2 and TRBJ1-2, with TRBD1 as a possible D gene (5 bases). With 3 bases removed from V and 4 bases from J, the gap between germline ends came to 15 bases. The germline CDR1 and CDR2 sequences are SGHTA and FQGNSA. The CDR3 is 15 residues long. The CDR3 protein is CASSFGQGDSYGYTF. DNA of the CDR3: TGTGCCAGCAGCTTCGGGCAGGGAGACTCCTATGGCTACACCTTC.

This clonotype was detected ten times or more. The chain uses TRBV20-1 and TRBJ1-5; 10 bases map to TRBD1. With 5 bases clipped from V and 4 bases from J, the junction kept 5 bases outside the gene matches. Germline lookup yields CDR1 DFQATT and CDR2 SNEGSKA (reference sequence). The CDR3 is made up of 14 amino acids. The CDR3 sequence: CSAGTGDGNQPQHF. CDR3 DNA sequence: TGCAGTGCTGGGACAGGGGATGGGAATCAGCCCCAGCATTTT.

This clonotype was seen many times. The CDR3 protein is CASSYGRRGQPQHF. CDR3 DNA: TGTGCCAGCAGTTACGGCAGGCGGGGACAGCCCCAGCATTTT. The chain employs TRBV6-2 or TRBV6-3 and TRBJ1-5; D gene ambiguous. This CDR3 has 14 residues. The V end lost 2 bases, the J end lost 7 bases, and 12 bases lay between the germline ends. Germline assignment: CDR1 MNHEY and CDR2 SVGEGT.

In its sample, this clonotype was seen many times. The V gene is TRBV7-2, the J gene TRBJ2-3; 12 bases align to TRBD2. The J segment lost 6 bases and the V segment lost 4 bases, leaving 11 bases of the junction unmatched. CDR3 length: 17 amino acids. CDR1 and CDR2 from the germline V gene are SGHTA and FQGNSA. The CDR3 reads CASSSRLAGVTADTQYF. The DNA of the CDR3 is TGTGCCAGCAGCTCCCGACTAGCGGGAGTCACTGCGGATACGCAGTATTTT. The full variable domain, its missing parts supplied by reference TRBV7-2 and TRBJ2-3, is GAGVSQSPSNKVTEKGKDVELRCDPISGHTALYWYRQSLGQGLEFLIYFQGNSAPDKSGLPSDRFSAERTGGSVSTLTIQRTQQEDSAVYLCASSSRLAGVTADTQYFGPGTRLTVL.

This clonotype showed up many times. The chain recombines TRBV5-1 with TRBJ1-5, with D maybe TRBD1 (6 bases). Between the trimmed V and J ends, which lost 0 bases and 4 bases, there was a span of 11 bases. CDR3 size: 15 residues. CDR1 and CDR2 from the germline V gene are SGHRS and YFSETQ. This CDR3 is CASSLGGARNQPQHF. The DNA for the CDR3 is TGCGCCAGCAGCTTGGGGGGGGCTAGGAATCAGCCCCAGCATTTT.

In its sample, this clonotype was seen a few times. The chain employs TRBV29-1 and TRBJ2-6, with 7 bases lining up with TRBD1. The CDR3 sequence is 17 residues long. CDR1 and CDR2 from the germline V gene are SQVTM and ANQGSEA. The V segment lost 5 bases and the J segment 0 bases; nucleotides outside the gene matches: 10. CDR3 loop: CSVSGTASPSGANVLTF. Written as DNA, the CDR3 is TGCAGCGTTTCCGGGACAGCTTCACCCTCTGGGGCCAACGTCCTGACTTTC.

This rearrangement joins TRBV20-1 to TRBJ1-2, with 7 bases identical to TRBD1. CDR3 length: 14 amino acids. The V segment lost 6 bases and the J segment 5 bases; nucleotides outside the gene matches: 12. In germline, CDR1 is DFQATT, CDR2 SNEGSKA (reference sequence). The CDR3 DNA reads TGCAGTGCCCGAGGGGGCCGTGAAAATTATGGCTACACCTTC. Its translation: CSARGGRENYGYTF.

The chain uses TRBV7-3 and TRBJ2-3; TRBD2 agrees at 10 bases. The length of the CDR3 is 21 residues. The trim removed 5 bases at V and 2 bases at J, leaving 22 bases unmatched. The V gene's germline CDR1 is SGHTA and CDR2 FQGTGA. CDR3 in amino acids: CASSLRAGLAGAERLTDTQYF. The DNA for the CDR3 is TGTGCCAGCAGCCTCAGGGCTGGGCTAGCGGGGGCCGAAAGACTCACAGATACGCAGTATTTT.

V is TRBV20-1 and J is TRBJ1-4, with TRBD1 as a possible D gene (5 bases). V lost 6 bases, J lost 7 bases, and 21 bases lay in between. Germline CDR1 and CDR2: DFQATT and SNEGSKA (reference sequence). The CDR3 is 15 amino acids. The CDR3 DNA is TGCAGTGCAGTCGAAGGGACCGCCTCCGGTGAAAAACTGTTTTTT. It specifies CSAVEGTASGEKLFF.

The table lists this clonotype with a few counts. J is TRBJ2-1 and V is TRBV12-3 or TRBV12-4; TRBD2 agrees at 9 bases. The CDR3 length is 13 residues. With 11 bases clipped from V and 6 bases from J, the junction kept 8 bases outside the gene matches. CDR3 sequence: CAGGVAGVNEQFF. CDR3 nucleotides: TGTGCCGGGGGGGTAGCGGGAGTCAATGAGCAGTTCTTC.

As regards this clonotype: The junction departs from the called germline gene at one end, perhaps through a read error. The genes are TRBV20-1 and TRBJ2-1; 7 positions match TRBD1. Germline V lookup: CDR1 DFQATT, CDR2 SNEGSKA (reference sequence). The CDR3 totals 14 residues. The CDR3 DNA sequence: TGCAGTGCGAGAGACCCGGGACAGTACAATGAGCAGTTCTTC. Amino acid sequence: CSARDPGQYNEQFF.

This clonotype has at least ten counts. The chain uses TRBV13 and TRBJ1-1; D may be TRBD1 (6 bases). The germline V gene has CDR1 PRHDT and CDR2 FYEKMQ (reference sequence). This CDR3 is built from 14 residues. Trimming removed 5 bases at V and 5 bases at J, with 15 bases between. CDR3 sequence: CASSSGTRGTEAFF. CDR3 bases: TGTGCCAGCAGCAGCGGGACACGGGGGACTGAAGCTTTCTTT. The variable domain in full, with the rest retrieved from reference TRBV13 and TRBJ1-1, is AAGVIQSPRHLIKEKRETATLKCYPIPRHDTVYWYQQGPGQDPQFLISFYEKMQSDKGSIPDRFSAQQFSDYHSELNMSSLELGDSALYFCASSSGTRGTEAFFGQGTRLTVV.

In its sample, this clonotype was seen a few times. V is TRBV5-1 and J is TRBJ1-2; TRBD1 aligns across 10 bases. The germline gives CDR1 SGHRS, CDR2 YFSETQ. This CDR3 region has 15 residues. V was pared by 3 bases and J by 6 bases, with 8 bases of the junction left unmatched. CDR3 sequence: CASSSDRGLVDGYTF. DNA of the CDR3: TGCGCCAGCAGCTCAGACAGGGGGCTGGTTGATGGCTACACCTTC. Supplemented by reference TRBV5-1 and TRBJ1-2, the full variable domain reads KAGVTQTPRYLIKTRGQQVTLSCSPISGHRSVSWYQQTPGQGLQFLFEYFSETQRNKGNFPGRFSGRQFSNSRSEMNVSTLELGDSALYLCASSSDRGLVDGYTFGSGTRLTVV.

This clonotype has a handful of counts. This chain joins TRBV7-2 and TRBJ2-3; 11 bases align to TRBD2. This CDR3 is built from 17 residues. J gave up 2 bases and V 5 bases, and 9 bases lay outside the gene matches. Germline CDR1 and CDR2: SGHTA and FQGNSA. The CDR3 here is CASSKTSGGPYTDTQYF. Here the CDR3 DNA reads TGTGCCAGCAGCAAAACTAGCGGGGGACCTTACACAGATACGCAGTATTTT.

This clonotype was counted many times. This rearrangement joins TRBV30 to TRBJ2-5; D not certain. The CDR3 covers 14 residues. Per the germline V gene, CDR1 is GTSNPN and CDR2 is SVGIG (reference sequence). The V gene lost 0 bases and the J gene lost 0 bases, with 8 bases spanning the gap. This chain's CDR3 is CAWSVGMYQETQYF. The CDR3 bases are TGTGCCTGGAGTGTAGGGATGTACCAAGAGACCCAGTACTTC.

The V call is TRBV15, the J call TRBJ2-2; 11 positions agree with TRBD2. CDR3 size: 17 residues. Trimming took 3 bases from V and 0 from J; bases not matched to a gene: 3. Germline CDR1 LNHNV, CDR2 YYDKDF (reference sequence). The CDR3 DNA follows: TGTGCCACCAGCAGGGTAGCGGGGGGGCCGAACACCGGGGAGCTGTTTTTT. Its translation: CATSRVAGGPNTGELFF.

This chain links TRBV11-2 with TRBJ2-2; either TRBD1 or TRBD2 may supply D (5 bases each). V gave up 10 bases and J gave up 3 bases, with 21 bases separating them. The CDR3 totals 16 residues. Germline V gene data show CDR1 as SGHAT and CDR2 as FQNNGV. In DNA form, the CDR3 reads TGTGCCATTACAAGGGTGGGGACGGAATACACCGGGGAGCTGTTTTTT. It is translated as CAITRVGTEYTGELFF.

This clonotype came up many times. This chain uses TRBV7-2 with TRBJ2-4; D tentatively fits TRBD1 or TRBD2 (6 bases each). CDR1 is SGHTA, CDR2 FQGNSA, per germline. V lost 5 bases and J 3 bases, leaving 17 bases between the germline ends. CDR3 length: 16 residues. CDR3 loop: CASSPGAGFGKNIQYF. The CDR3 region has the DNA TGTGCCAGCAGCCCGGGGGCAGGGTTCGGCAAAAACATTCAGTACTTC.

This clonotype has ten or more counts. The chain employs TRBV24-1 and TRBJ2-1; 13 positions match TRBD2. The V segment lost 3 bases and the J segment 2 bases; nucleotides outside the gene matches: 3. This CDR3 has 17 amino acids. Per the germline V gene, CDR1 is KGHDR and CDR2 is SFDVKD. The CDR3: CATSDPTSGGTYNEQFF. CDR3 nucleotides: TGTGCCACCAGTGATCCGACTAGCGGGGGGACCTACAATGAGCAGTTCTTC.